This T cell receptor beta chain was obtained from a study of T cell responses to AZD1222 COVID-19 vaccine. Broader study findings: When two AZD1222 doses had been given, Spike-specific TCR breadth and depth rose. With dominance at 160-218 and 743-854, vaccine-associated CD4 TCRs spanned spike.

Libraries were prepared by immunoSEQ multiplex PCR; TCRdb keeps only in-frame clonotypes and omits some of them. The sample lists around 80,000 clones; roughly 90% were seen once. Notes on this clone: Its antigen is still unknown.

V shed 0 bases and J shed 0 bases, with 12 bases lying between them. Germline assignment: CDR1 SGHDN and CDR2 FVKESK. The CDR3 runs 17 residues. Sequencing was performed on peripheral blood, taken on day 0 of AZD1222 vaccination. The source is an adult in good health. The chain carries TRBV14 and TRBJ2-1, with D possibly TRBD2 on 6 matching bases. The CDR3 loop reads CASSQDLGRGSYNEQFF. The CDR3 bases are TGTGCCAGCAGCCAAGATCTTGGGCGGGGCTCCTACAATGAGCAGTTCTTC.